This T cell receptor (beta chain) was captured in a study of patients and donors after allogeneic stem cell transplantation. In this sample, this clonotype turned up a few times. There are 14 residues in the CDR3. V gave up 6 bases and J gave up 6 bases; unmatched junction bases: 5. TCRdb redid the calling of the RT-PCR reads with MiXCR, one entry per CDR3 protein. The sample records 150,000 to 200,000 distinct CDR3 sequences, about 24% being singletons. The chain links TRBV12-3 or TRBV12-4 to TRBJ2-2; 9 bases are shared with TRBD2. Sequencing was done on a sample of blood, either unsorted or a sorted T cell fraction (not recorded which). The clonotype originates from a human donor who was either an allogeneic HSCT recipient or a stem cell or donor lymphocyte infusion donor (not recorded which). It is not recorded whose cells these are; they may come from a transplant donor. For the CDR3, the DNA is TGTGCCAGCAGCTCTGCGGGGGGGTCCGGGGAGCTGTTTTTT. Residues: CASSSAGGSGELFF.